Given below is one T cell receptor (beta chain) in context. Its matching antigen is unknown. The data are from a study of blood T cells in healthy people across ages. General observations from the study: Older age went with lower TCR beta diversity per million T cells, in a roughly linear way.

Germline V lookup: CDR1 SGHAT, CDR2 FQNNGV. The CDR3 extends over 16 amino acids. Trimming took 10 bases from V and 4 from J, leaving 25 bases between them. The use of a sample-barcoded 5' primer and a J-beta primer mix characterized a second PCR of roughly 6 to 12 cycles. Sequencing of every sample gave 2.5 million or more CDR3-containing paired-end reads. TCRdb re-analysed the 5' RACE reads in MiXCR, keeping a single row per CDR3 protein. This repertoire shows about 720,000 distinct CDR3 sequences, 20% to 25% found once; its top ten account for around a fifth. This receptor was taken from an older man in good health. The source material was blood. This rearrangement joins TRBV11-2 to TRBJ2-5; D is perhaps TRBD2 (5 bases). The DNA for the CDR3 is TGTGCCATCACCTTGATGGACTCTACAAAAGGAGAGACCCAGTACTTC. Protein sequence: CAITLMDSTKGETQYF.